This T cell receptor beta chain was sequenced for a study of blood T cell repertoires in COVID-19. Study at large: Sources were T cells, B-cell-depleted T cells, or PBMCs; the material itself was cDNA or gDNA.

CDR1 SGHKS and CDR2 YYEKEE come from the germline V gene (reference sequence). The ends were cut back, 2 bases at V and 6 bases at J, with 11 bases in the middle. CDR3 length equals 13 residues. Note on this clone: Other DNA sequences in the sample encode the same CDR3.

Adults between about 18 and 89 years of age took part from 24 US areas. Self-reported history from a screening survey and questionnaire set each donor's cohort. TCRdb keeps only in-frame clones here, not all; method: immunoSEQ multiplex PCR. The sample has approximately 210,000 clones, roughly four fifths seen once. Specimen: PBMCs or T cells enriched from blood (not recorded which). V is TRBV5-5 and J is TRBJ1-2, with D perhaps TRBD1 (5 bases). The origin of this receptor is a man in his forties who had recovered from COVID-19. CDR3 loop: CASSLARANGYTF. CDR3 sequence (DNA): TGTGCCAGCAGCTTAGCCAGGGCAAATGGCTACACCTTC.